Below, one TCR beta chain is given with its context. This sample is part of a study of blood T cells in healthy people across ages. For the second PCR, which ran for roughly 7 to 11 cycles, a sample-barcoded 5' primer and a J-beta primer mix were used. At least 2.5 million CDR3-containing paired-end reads were obtained per sample. Via MiXCR, TCRdb re-called the 5' RACE reads, giving one row per CDR3 protein. The data hold 700,000 to 950,000 distinct CDR3 sequences, with 58% observed a single time. This CDR3 has 15 residues. Trimming stripped 5 bases from V and 5 bases from J, with 18 bases between. Germline V CDR1 and CDR2: SGHAT, FQNNGV.

The sequenced sample was blood. V gene TRBV11-2 combines with J gene TRBJ2-5; possibly TRBD1 or TRBD2 for D (7 bases each). The source of this sequence is a man aged 25 to 45 in good health. The CDR3 DNA is TGTGCCAGCAGCCAGGGGGGGGCGATGTCCGAGACCCAGTACTTC. It is translated as CASSQGGAMSETQYF.